The rows below give T cell receptor beta chains drawn from one sample of a study of cytomegalovirus exposure and HLA in healthy donors. The protocol was immunoSEQ multiplex PCR, while the TCRdb copy is restricted to in-frame clones and leaves out a portion. The repertoire has 90,000 to 150,000 clones, 75% to 90% of them found once; the top ten carry 0.24%. Sequencing input: PBMCs. These receptors were collected from a man aged 45 to 65 in good health and CMV-seronegative. The CDR3 runs from the conserved cysteine through the conserved F or W. The order of the fields is D gene, clone size, J gene, V gene, CDR3 protein, CDR3 DNA. The D gene is left open where the match is weak. Size is stated for part of the rows, as once, few or many counts, or as a class when the clone is expanded.

>TRBD1|NA|TRBJ1-5|TRBV5-1
CASSWGTGSHQPQHF
TGCGCCAGCAGCTGGGGGACAGGCTCTCATCAGCCCCAGCATTTT
>NA|NA|TRBJ2-6|TRBV9
CASERGFYPGANVLTF
TGTGCCAGCGAAAGGGGGTTTTATCCTGGGGCCAACGTCCTGACTTTC
>TRBD2|NA|TRBJ2-1|TRBV7-3
CASSAGLAGAYNEQFF
TGTGCCAGCAGCGCCGGACTAGCGGGGGCCTACAATGAGCAGTTCTTC
>TRBD1|NA|TRBJ1-4|TRBV10-1
CASFFPTGNRIVLGEKLFF
TGCGCCAGCTTTTTCCCGACAGGGAATCGAATCGTTCTAGGTGAAAAACTGTTTTTT
>TRBD2|NA|TRBJ2-2|TRBV7-3
CASSLRVLAGSRELFF
TGTGCCAGCAGCTTAAGGGTCCTAGCGGGTTCCAGGGAGCTGTTTTTT
>TRBD2|few|TRBJ2-2|TRBV9
CASRRSGGITGELFF
TGTGCCAGCAGACGGAGCGGGGGGATAACCGGGGAGCTGTTTTTT
>TRBD2|few|TRBJ2-3|TRBV2
CASSVRTSGGAGDTQYF
TGTGCCAGCAGTGTTAGGACTAGCGGGGGGGCAGGAGATACGCAGTATTTT
>NA|NA|TRBJ2-1|TRBV7-8
CASSPQSYNEQFF
TGTGCCAGCAGCCCACAAAGCTACAATGAGCAGTTCTTC
>TRBD1|few|TRBJ1-1|TRBV7-9
CASSDRTGTVNTEAFF
TGTGCCAGCAGCGACCGAACCGGGACAGTGAACACTGAAGCTTTCTTT
>TRBD1|NA|TRBJ1-4|TRBV6-5
CASRPRGNGEKLFF
TGTGCCAGCAGACCCAGGGGGAACGGGGAAAAACTGTTTTTT
>TRBD2|NA|TRBJ2-7|TRBV7-9
CSSSPTSGPYEQYF
TGTTCCAGCAGCCCCACTAGCGGACCCTACGAGCAGTACTTC
>TRBD1|NA|TRBJ2-2|TRBV7-9
CASSLQGAGELFF
TGTGCCAGCAGCCTACAGGGGGCCGGGGAGCTGTTTTTT
>TRBD1|few|TRBJ1-5|TRBV7-2
CASSPSTGSRNQPQHF
TGTGCCAGCAGCCCCTCGACAGGGAGTCGCAATCAGCCCCAGCATTTT